The 13 T cell receptor beta chains in this list originate from one sample, sequenced in a study of blood T cell repertoires in COVID-19 (TCRdb year 2020). The method was the immunoSEQ multiplex PCR assay. TCRdb holds this immuneACCESS table with in-frame rearrangements only. Some clones are missing; in checked studies, unresolved V genes explain under half, and the rest has no known cause. The sample yields around 250,000 clones; roughly 88% were counted once. 1.5% to 2% of the sample belongs to the ten largest clones. The source material was PBMCs or T cells enriched from blood (not recorded which). Receptor source: a woman in her fifties or sixties who had recovered from COVID-19.

On this clone: One junction end disagrees with the germline gene, perhaps due to a read error. V gene TRBV2 combines with J gene TRBJ2-3, with D perhaps matching TRBD1 (6 bases). The germline gives CDR1 SNHLY, CDR2 FYNNEI. This CDR3 contains 11 residues. The CDR3 DNA is TGTGCCAGCAGAAGAGAGACAGGTGGGGATTTT. Encoded protein: CASRRETGGDF.

The gene calls are TRBV4-2 and TRBJ1-6; TRBD1 might be the D (6 bases). This CDR3 region has 15 residues. V shed 0 bases and J shed 10 bases, with 13 bases lying between them. In germline, CDR1 is LGHNA, CDR2 YNFKEQ. CDR3 nucleotides: TGTGCCAGCAGCCAAGAAAACAGGGCGCGGTCACCCCTCCACTTT. Its protein product is CASSQENRARSPLHF.

V gene TRBV28 combines with J gene TRBJ1-2, with TRBD1 matching 7 bases. With 2 bases clipped from V and 8 bases from J, the junction kept 5 bases outside the gene matches. From germline, CDR1 is MDHEN and CDR2 SYDVKM. The CDR3 has 13 amino acids. The CDR3 loop reads CASSLEGARGYTF. CDR3 in DNA: TGTGCCAGCAGTTTAGAGGGGGCTAGAGGCTACACCTTC.

The chain combines TRBV5-1 with TRBJ1-1, with 7 nucleotides matching TRBD1. The CDR3 spans 15 residues. Germline-derived CDR1 and CDR2 are SGHRS and YFSETQ. J was trimmed by 1 base and V by 0 bases; bases with no gene match: 3. The chain's CDR3 is CASSLVQGGNTEAFF. CDR3 sequence (DNA): TGCGCCAGCAGCTTGGTGCAGGGGGGGAACACTGAAGCTTTCTTT.

The chain combines TRBV6-1 with TRBJ2-3; no clear D. The CDR3 consists of 13 residues. V gave up 3 bases and J gave up 3 bases, with 7 bases separating them. CDR1 is MNHNS, CDR2 SASEGT, per germline. CDR3 sequence: CASSETRTDTQYF. The CDR3 coding sequence is TGTGCCAGCAGTGAGACGCGGACAGATACGCAGTATTTT.

The chain employs TRBV12-3 or TRBV12-4 and TRBJ2-7; a weak D match, TRBD1 (5 bases). Deletions cut 5 bases from V and 7 bases from J, with 15 bases between. The CDR3 extends over 13 amino acids. The CDR3 DNA follows: TGTGCCAGCAGTCCCCAACAGGCCTGGGAGCAGTACTTC. Translated: CASSPQQAWEQYF.

The chain carries TRBV10-3 and TRBJ1-4; 10 nucleotides align to TRBD1. CDR1 is ENHRY and CDR2 is SYGVKD in the germline V gene. The CDR3 spans 16 residues. V was clipped by 0 bases and J by 7 bases; unmatched bases: 5. Here the CDR3 DNA reads TGTGCCATCAGTGAGTCGACAGGGGGCGGTGGTGAAAAACTGTTTTTT. This encodes CAISESTGGGGEKLFF.

The chain combines TRBV7-9 with TRBJ2-7; 8 bases map to TRBD1. CDR1 and CDR2 from the germline V gene are SEHNR and FQNEAQ (reference sequence). The CDR3 is made up of 12 amino acids. The V and J ends lost 2 bases and 6 bases, in that order; junction bases with no gene match: 0. The CDR3 DNA is TGTGCCAGCAGCTTAACAGGGGGCGAGCAGTACTTC. It encodes CASSLTGGEQYF. Based on the CDR3 plus reference TRBV7-9 and TRBJ2-7, the full variable domain is DTGVSQNPRHKITKRGQNVTFRCDPISEHNRLYWYRQTLGQGPEFLTYFQNEAQLEKSRLLSDRFSAERPKGSFSTLEIQRTEQGDSAMYLCASSLTGGEQYFGPGTRLTVT.

The J gene is TRBJ2-1, the V gene TRBV19, with 9 bases lining up with TRBD2. Germline assignment: CDR1 LNHDA and CDR2 SQIVND (reference sequence). This CDR3 region has 16 residues. The trim removed 2 bases at V and 2 bases at J, leaving 4 bases unmatched. In nucleotides, the CDR3 is TGTGCCAGTAGTATAATGGCTAGCGGGACCTACAATGAGCAGTTCTTC. Translating it yields CASSIMASGTYNEQFF.

This chain links TRBV5-6 with TRBJ2-4; TRBD1 agrees at 10 bases. CDR3 length: 15 amino acids. V was clipped by 3 bases and J by 7 bases; unmatched bases: 7. Germline V gives CDR1 SGHDT, CDR2 YYEEEE. This CDR3 is CASSSPGQGWNIQYF. The CDR3 nucleotides read TGTGCCAGCAGCTCGCCGGGACAGGGGTGGAACATTCAGTACTTC.

The chain carries TRBV28 and TRBJ2-1; TRBD2 aligns across 10 bases. Per germline, CDR1 MDHEN and CDR2 SYDVKM. This CDR3 spans 17 amino acids. V trimming: 6 bases; J trimming: 6 bases; junction bases outside the gene matches: 14. The CDR3 DNA reads TGTGCCAGCAGCTCCAATAAACTAGCGGGAACGCCCAATGAGCAGTTCTTC. Protein product: CASSSNKLAGTPNEQFF.

The rearrangement uses TRBV5-6 and TRBJ1-4; 8 bases align to TRBD1. Trimming cost V 2 bases and J 7 bases; bases outside gene matches: 4. Looked up from germline, CDR1 is SGHDT and CDR2 is YYEEEE. The CDR3 runs 14 residues. The CDR3 sequence is CASSFGQGSEKLFF. CDR3 DNA: TGTGCCAGCAGCTTCGGACAGGGTAGTGAAAAACTGTTTTTT. Drawing the rest from reference TRBV5-6 and TRBJ1-4, the complete variable domain is DAGVTQSPTHLIKTRGQQVTLRCSPKSGHDTVSWYQQALGQGPQFIFQYYEEEERQRGNFPDRFSGHQFPNYSSELNVNALLLGDSALYLCASSFGQGSEKLFFGSGTQLSVL.

J is TRBJ1-1 and V is TRBV30, with D possibly being TRBD1 (6 bases). The CDR3 spans 14 residues. Germline loops: CDR1 GTSNPN, CDR2 SVGIG (reference sequence). V shed 2 bases and J shed 3 bases, with 13 bases lying between them. The CDR3 DNA reads as TGTGCCTGGAGTCTAACACAGGGCGACACTGAAGCTTTCTTT. This translates into CAWSLTQGDTEAFF.